This is a list of T cell receptor beta chains from one sample in a study of T cell responses to AZD1222 COVID-19 vaccine. Method: immunoSEQ multiplex PCR; TCRdb's copy keeps in-frame clones and lacks some. The table has about 140,000 clones, roughly 93% seen once. The material was peripheral blood, obtained on day 0 of MenACWY control vaccination. The receptors come from an adult in good health. Both conserved end residues are part of each CDR3. D genes are given only for firm matches. Clone size is shown for a subset of rows, as once, few, many or a class of expanded clone.

len	v_gene	d_gene	j_gene	abundance	CDR3aa	CDR3nt
15	TRBV4-1	TRBD2	TRBJ2-1	NA	CASSQGGREGNEQFF	TGCGCCAGCAGCCAAGGTGGCAGGGAGGGCAATGAGCAGTTCTTC
13	TRBV12-3/TRBV12-4	NA	TRBJ1-5	NA	CASSFIHGQPQHF	TGTGCCAGCAGTTTCATCCATGGACAGCCCCAGCATTTT
13	TRBV18	NA	TRBJ2-7	NA	CASSPPSRYEQYF	TGTGCCAGCTCACCCCCGAGCAGGTACGAGCAGTACTTC
14	TRBV21-1	NA	TRBJ1-5	NA	CASSNLRGNQPQHF	TGTGCCAGCAGCAACCTCAGGGGGAATCAGCCCCAGCATTTT
19	TRBV19	TRBD2	TRBJ2-3	NA	CASSIFPPGTSSTSDTQYF	TGTGCCAGTAGTATTTTCCCCCCCGGGACTAGCTCCACGTCAGATACGCAGTATTTT
17	TRBV20-1	TRBD2	TRBJ2-7	NA	CSASGPTGGGTDYEQYF	TGCAGTGCTAGTGGCCCGACGGGCGGGGGAACCGACTACGAGCAGTACTTC
13	TRBV6-5	NA	TRBJ1-2	NA	CASSRGSGVGYTF	TGTGCCAGCAGCAGAGGTTCAGGGGTTGGCTACACCTTC
14	TRBV4-3	TRBD1	TRBJ1-2	NA	CASSQGQGVYGYTF	TGCGCCAGCAGCCAGGGACAGGGAGTATATGGCTACACCTTC
14	TRBV5-1	NA	TRBJ2-2	NA	CASRGTLETGELFF	TGCGCCAGCAGGGGGACACTGGAAACCGGGGAGCTGTTTTTT
15	TRBV6-5	TRBD1	TRBJ1-2	NA	CASSFDQGGAYGYTF	TGTGCCAGCAGTTTCGACCAGGGGGGGGCGTATGGCTACACCTTC
15	TRBV6-5	NA	TRBJ1-3	NA	CASRGRAGAGNTIYF	TGTGCCAGCAGGGGGCGGGCGGGAGCTGGCAACACCATATATTTT
16	TRBV5-5	NA	TRBJ1-2	NA	CASSLKLLSFHYGYTF	TGTGCCAGCAGCTTGAAACTTTTGTCATTTCACTATGGCTACACCTTC
14	TRBV5-1	NA	TRBJ1-1	NA	CASSRMGMNTEAFF	TGCGCCAGCAGCCGGATGGGTATGAACACTGAAGCTTTCTTT
19	TRBV28	TRBD2	TRBJ2-6	once	CASSLKGWGGLSGANVLTF	TGTGCCAGCAGTTTAAAGGGCTGGGGAGGGTTGTCTGGGGCCAACGTCCTGACTTTC
13	TRBV11-3	NA	TRBJ2-3	NA	CASSLGNTDTQYF	TGTGCCAGCAGCTTAGGCAACACAGATACGCAGTATTTT
15	TRBV5-1	NA	TRBJ1-3	NA	CASSLAGPAGNTIYF	TGCGCCAGCAGCTTGGCGGGGCCCGCTGGAAACACCATATATTTT
13	TRBV6-5	TRBD1	TRBJ1-2	NA	CASSSSGGQGYTF	TGTGCCAGCAGTTCCTCAGGGGGCCAAGGCTACACCTTC
14	TRBV5-1	NA	TRBJ1-1	once	CASSYGGGPTEAFF	TGCGCCAGCAGCTATGGGGGGGGACCCACTGAAGCTTTCTTT
13	TRBV6-5	NA	TRBJ1-1	NA	CASSRKLGTEAFF	TGTGCCAGCAGTCGAAAATTGGGGACTGAAGCTTTCTTT
15	TRBV7-2	NA	TRBJ1-5	NA	CASSSSAGGFQPQHF	TGTGCCAGCAGCAGCTCGGCGGGGGGCTTTCAGCCCCAGCATTTT